A single sample is the source of the 2 T cell receptor beta chains below, sequenced in a study of patients and donors after allogeneic stem cell transplantation (dated by TCRdb to about 2020). Receptor amplification or capture employed RT-PCR. The instrument given in TCRdb is NextSeq 550. TCRdb ran its own pipeline on the public reads, namely fastp trimming at Q25 and MiXCR clone calling, and kept in-frame beta chains. One record per CDR3 amino acid sequence lists the most common genes and DNA. Across this sample there are over 350,000 distinct CDR3 sequences, with 16% seen only once. Less than 9.5% of the sample is held by the ten biggest clonotypes. Source material: blood, either unsorted or a sorted T cell fraction (not recorded which). The receptors were sampled from a human donor who was either an allogeneic HSCT recipient or a stem cell or donor lymphocyte infusion donor (not recorded which). It is not recorded whose cells these are; they may come from a transplant donor.

This clonotype turned up a few times. The chain employs TRBV7-3 and TRBJ1-1; possibly TRBD1 for D (5 bases). CDR3 length: 15 residues. V lost 1 base, J lost 5 bases, and 14 bases lay in between. Germline loops: CDR1 SGHTA, CDR2 FQGTGA. CDR3 amino acids: CASSLKGGTGTEAFF. In DNA form, the CDR3 reads TGTGCCAGCAGCTTAAAGGGTGGGACCGGTACTGAAGCTTTCTTT. Filled out from reference TRBV7-3 and TRBJ1-1, the complete variable domain reads GAGVSQTPSNKVTEKGKYVELRCDPISGHTALYWYRQSLGQGPEFLIYFQGTGAADDSGLPNDRFFAVRPEGSVSTLKIQRTERGDSAVYLCASSLKGGTGTEAFFGQGTRLTVV.

The gene calls are TRBV28 and TRBJ1-2, with D possibly TRBD1 on 6 matching bases. The CDR3 covers 15 residues. Trimming cost V 3 bases and J 8 bases, with 19 bases left between them. Germline CDR1 MDHEN, CDR2 SYDVKM. The CDR3 DNA is TGTGCCAGCAGTTTTCCACAGGGTGATTCGTTAGGCTACACCTTC. This translates into CASSFPQGDSLGYTF.